This paragraph covers one T cell receptor (beta chain) sequence. Its antigen remains unidentified. The V segment lost 7 bases and the J segment 1 base; nucleotides outside the gene matches: 9. The CDR3 has 15 residues. Germline-derived CDR1 and CDR2 are MNHNS and SASEGT. In making TCR cDNA, 5'RACE template switching added a universal primer site and UMIs to it. One entry per CDR3 protein results from TCRdb running MiXCR on the 5' RACE reads. This table has 300,000 to 450,000 distinct CDR3 sequences, around 6.4% appearing once. This sample is drawn from a study of T cells after yellow fever vaccination. Study-wide findings and caveats: Most clones from primary vaccination were detected again post-booster (just over 95% CD4, around 88% CD8).

The clonotype originates from a man aged 30-40 years who received the YFV17D yellow fever vaccine. The source was PBMCs, collected 5 days after the yellow fever booster vaccination. This sequence joins TRBV6-1 and TRBJ2-5; 7 bases fit TRBD1. CDR3 amino acids: CASTQEAGGQETQYF. In DNA, the CDR3 is TGTGCCAGCACTCAAGAGGCAGGGGGCCAAGAGACCCAGTACTTC.